The rows below give T cell receptor beta chains drawn from one sample of a study of T cell changes during pregnancy in multiple sclerosis. Libraries were prepared by immunoSEQ multiplex PCR; TCRdb keeps only in-frame clonotypes and omits some of them. This repertoire shows about 51,000 clones, approximately 92% found once; its top ten account for 0.67%. Sequenced here: CD4+ T cells from peripheral blood mononuclear cells, sampled in the third trimester of pregnancy. The receptor set was obtained from a female donor with multiple sclerosis, enrolled in a pregnancy study. The CDR3 runs from the conserved cysteine through the conserved F or W. Each record gives: D gene, clone size, J gene, V gene, CDR3 length, CDR3 protein, CDR3 DNA. A D gene is named only where the DNA matches it firmly. Size values are once, few and many counts, or a class for expanded clones, and some rows have none.

D gene: TRBD2; clone size: NA; J gene: TRBJ2-1; V gene: TRBV28; CDR3 length: 15; CDR3 protein: CASSLRTSLRNEQFF; CDR3 DNA: TGTGCCAGCAGTTTAAGGACTAGCCTTCGCAATGAGCAGTTCTTC
D gene: NA; clone size: NA; J gene: TRBJ2-5; V gene: TRBV9; CDR3 length: 13; CDR3 protein: CASSVTGQETQYF; CDR3 DNA: TGTGCCAGCAGCGTCACGGGCCAAGAGACCCAGTACTTC
D gene: NA; clone size: NA; J gene: TRBJ2-2; V gene: TRBV5-1; CDR3 length: 15; CDR3 protein: CASSLGHTENGELFF; CDR3 DNA: TGCGCCAGCAGCTTGGGGCACACCGAAAACGGGGAGCTGTTTTTT
D gene: NA; clone size: NA; J gene: TRBJ2-7; V gene: TRBV7-9; CDR3 length: 11; CDR3 protein: CASSLVDEQYF; CDR3 DNA: TGTGCCAGCAGCTTAGTCGACGAGCAGTACTTC
D gene: TRBD2; clone size: NA; J gene: TRBJ2-1; V gene: TRBV27; CDR3 length: 23; CDR3 protein: CASSLFSPPRQGTSGRPYNEQFF; CDR3 DNA: TGTGCCAGCAGTTTATTTTCCCCTCCCCGACAGGGGACTAGCGGGAGACCCTACAATGAGCAGTTCTTC
D gene: NA; clone size: NA; J gene: TRBJ1-2; V gene: TRBV15; CDR3 length: 12; CDR3 protein: CATSSRGWGYTF; CDR3 DNA: TGTGCCACCAGCAGCAGGGGATGGGGCTACACCTTC
D gene: NA; clone size: NA; J gene: TRBJ2-5; V gene: TRBV27; CDR3 length: 15; CDR3 protein: CASSPLGTGEETQYF; CDR3 DNA: TGTGCCAGCAGTCCCTTGGGGACGGGAGAAGAGACCCAGTACTTC
D gene: NA; clone size: NA; J gene: TRBJ1-2; V gene: TRBV10-3; CDR3 length: 15; CDR3 protein: CAISDLAGFSLGYTF; CDR3 DNA: TGTGCCATCAGTGATTTGGCAGGCTTTTCGTTGGGCTACACCTTC
D gene: NA; clone size: few; J gene: TRBJ1-5; V gene: TRBV23-1; CDR3 length: 17; CDR3 protein: CASSQGHQGFSNQPQHF; CDR3 DNA: TGCGCCAGCAGTCAGGGACACCAGGGGTTCAGCAATCAGCCCCAGCATTTT
D gene: TRBD2; clone size: NA; J gene: TRBJ2-3; V gene: TRBV5-8; CDR3 length: 16; CDR3 protein: CASSLGLATSTDTQYF; CDR3 DNA: TGTGCCAGCAGCTTGGGACTAGCGACCAGCACAGATACGCAGTATTTT
D gene: NA; clone size: NA; J gene: TRBJ2-3; V gene: TRBV5-8; CDR3 length: 14; CDR3 protein: CASSWGLGTDTQYF; CDR3 DNA: TGTGCCAGCAGCTGGGGACTCGGCACAGATACGCAGTATTTT
D gene: NA; clone size: NA; J gene: TRBJ1-1; V gene: TRBV20-1; CDR3 length: 11; CDR3 protein: CSARDDGEAFF; CDR3 DNA: TGCAGTGCTAGAGACGACGGGGAAGCTTTCTTT
D gene: TRBD2; clone size: NA; J gene: TRBJ2-3; V gene: TRBV27; CDR3 length: 16; CDR3 protein: CASKGRGVWGTDTQYF; CDR3 DNA: TGTGCCAGCAAGGGTCGGGGGGTTTGGGGCACAGATACGCAGTATTTT
D gene: TRBD2; clone size: NA; J gene: TRBJ2-5; V gene: TRBV11-2; CDR3 length: 14; CDR3 protein: CASTQLAGPGTQYF; CDR3 DNA: TGTGCCAGCACCCAACTAGCGGGGCCGGGGACCCAGTACTTC
D gene: NA; clone size: NA; J gene: TRBJ1-1; V gene: TRBV6-5; CDR3 length: 14; CDR3 protein: CASSPDRRDTEAFF; CDR3 DNA: TGTGCCAGCAGTCCCGACAGGAGAGACACTGAAGCTTTCTTT
D gene: NA; clone size: NA; J gene: TRBJ2-1; V gene: TRBV6-1; CDR3 length: 14; CDR3 protein: CASIGPAQGGEQFF; CDR3 DNA: TGTGCCAGCATCGGACCAGCCCAGGGAGGTGAGCAGTTCTTC
D gene: NA; clone size: NA; J gene: TRBJ2-7; V gene: TRBV29-1; CDR3 length: 11; CDR3 protein: CSVEVGGEQYF; CDR3 DNA: TGCAGCGTTGAAGTGGGGGGCGAGCAGTACTTC
D gene: NA; clone size: NA; J gene: TRBJ2-7; V gene: TRBV2; CDR3 length: 12; CDR3 protein: CASSPPGGWQYF; CDR3 DNA: TGTGCCAGCAGTCCCCCCGGGGGATGGCAGTACTTC
D gene: TRBD2; clone size: NA; J gene: TRBJ2-7; V gene: TRBV5-4; CDR3 length: 17; CDR3 protein: CASSLGAGTSVSYEQYF; CDR3 DNA: TGTGCCAGCAGCTTGGGGGCCGGGACTAGCGTTTCCTACGAGCAGTACTTC
D gene: TRBD2; clone size: once; J gene: TRBJ2-1; V gene: TRBV27; CDR3 length: 21; CDR3 protein: CASLLRGGSAGGLSSYNEQFF; CDR3 DNA: TGTGCCAGCCTTCTAAGGGGTGGGTCAGCGGGAGGGCTTAGCTCCTACAATGAGCAGTTCTTC
D gene: TRBD2; clone size: NA; J gene: TRBJ2-5; V gene: TRBV30; CDR3 length: 14; CDR3 protein: CAWSGTSGRETQYF; CDR3 DNA: TGTGCCTGGAGCGGGACTAGCGGGAGGGAGACCCAGTACTTC
D gene: TRBD2; clone size: NA; J gene: TRBJ2-7; V gene: TRBV27; CDR3 length: 13; CDR3 protein: CASRLAMSYEQYF; CDR3 DNA: TGTGCCAGTCGACTAGCCATGTCCTACGAGCAGTACTTC
D gene: TRBD2; clone size: NA; J gene: TRBJ2-5; V gene: TRBV4-3; CDR3 length: 18; CDR3 protein: CASSQRVAGAPTRETQYF; CDR3 DNA: TGCGCCAGCAGCCAGAGGGTAGCGGGAGCCCCAACTAGGGAGACCCAGTACTTC
D gene: TRBD2; clone size: NA; J gene: TRBJ2-1; V gene: TRBV15; CDR3 length: 17; CDR3 protein: CATSRDPGGSSYNEQFF; CDR3 DNA: TGTGCCACCAGCAGAGATCCCGGCGGGAGCTCCTACAATGAGCAGTTCTTC
D gene: NA; clone size: NA; J gene: TRBJ1-4; V gene: TRBV5-1; CDR3 length: 17; CDR3 protein: CASSFTGPVATNEKLFF; CDR3 DNA: TGCGCCAGCAGCTTCACAGGTCCTGTTGCAACTAATGAAAAACTGTTTTTT
D gene: NA; clone size: NA; J gene: TRBJ1-1; V gene: TRBV28; CDR3 length: 15; CDR3 protein: CASRRARGMNTEAFF; CDR3 DNA: TGTGCCAGCAGACGTGCCCGGGGGATGAACACTGAAGCTTTCTTT
D gene: NA; clone size: NA; J gene: TRBJ1-2; V gene: TRBV28; CDR3 length: 12; CDR3 protein: CASRQADHGYTF; CDR3 DNA: TGTGCCAGCAGACAGGCTGACCATGGCTACACCTTC
D gene: TRBD2; clone size: NA; J gene: TRBJ2-1; V gene: TRBV19; CDR3 length: 15; CDR3 protein: CASSMEASGRGEQFF; CDR3 DNA: TGTGCCAGTAGTATGGAGGCTAGCGGGAGAGGCGAGCAGTTCTTC
D gene: TRBD2; clone size: once; J gene: TRBJ2-3; V gene: TRBV6-6; CDR3 length: 14; CDR3 protein: CASSYSLAGDTQYF; CDR3 DNA: TGTGCCAGCAGTTACTCACTAGCGGGAGATACGCAGTATTTT
D gene: TRBD1; clone size: NA; J gene: TRBJ2-7; V gene: TRBV7-2; CDR3 length: 16; CDR3 protein: CASSLVPGQGANEQYF; CDR3 DNA: TGTGCCAGCAGCTTAGTCCCGGGACAGGGGGCAAACGAGCAGTACTTC
D gene: NA; clone size: NA; J gene: TRBJ2-3; V gene: TRBV9; CDR3 length: 15; CDR3 protein: CASSVVTSLADTQYF; CDR3 DNA: TGTGCCAGCAGCGTAGTCACTAGCCTCGCAGATACGCAGTATTTT